Included here is one T cell receptor (beta chain) sequence, with context. What it binds is unknown. The sample originates from a study of regulatory T cells in long-lasting Graves disease. The sample's time point: newly diagnosed GD, antithyroid drugs for less than 3 months. Extracted PBMC RNA gave rise to the TCR library. Germline V gives CDR1 LNHNV, CDR2 YYDKDF (reference sequence). This CDR3 region has 16 residues. Trimming cost V 3 bases and J 2 bases; bases outside gene matches: 9. Assembly of TCR beta libraries relied on iRepertoire HTBI primers together with Arm-PCR of CDR3 regions. TCRdb re-called the multiplex PCR reads through MiXCR, storing one row per CDR3 protein. Of roughly 420,000 distinct CDR3 sequences in the sample, over 15% were seen once. Study results and caveats: Persistent cases favored TRBV28, TRBJ1-2 and TRBJ2-5. Newly diagnosed Graves' patients had higher TCR diversity than persistent ones.

The data also belong to a second study, concerning T cells in Graves' hyperthyroidism and ophthalmopathy.

This TCR derives from a woman aged 25 to 39 with Graves disease. The sequencing used peripheral blood mononuclear cells (PBMCs), collected at new diagnosis, from a patient treated with antithyroid drugs. This chain connects TRBV15 to TRBJ1-2, with TRBD1 identical over 7 bases. The CDR3 is CATSRAPGQTNYGYTF. The CDR3 nucleotides read TGTGCCACCAGCAGGGCCCCGGGACAGACAAACTATGGCTACACCTTC.